This T cell receptor beta chain was captured by sequencing in a study of control samples from healthy donors and cancer patients. The V end was cut by 9 bases, the J end by 3 bases, with 17 bases between. The CDR3 runs to 14 residues. CDR1 and CDR2 from the germline V gene are LNHDA and SQIVND (reference sequence). Here immunoSEQ multiplex PCR was the method, and the copy in TCRdb shows in-frame clones only, minus some. Of 75,000 to 95,000 clones in the sample, 75% to 95% are singletons; the top ten hold less than 4.5%. The V and J genes are TRBV19 and TRBJ1-2; D ambiguous. Sequencing used blood. This TCR came from a woman aged 18 to 35 in good health. CDR3 amino acids: CASSEAGWDYGYTF. The CDR3 nucleotides read TGTGCCAGCAGCGAAGCCGGGTGGGACTATGGCTACACCTTC.